The 3 T cell receptor beta chains given below trace back to one sample, sequenced in a study of T cells in women clearing cervical HPV infection. The assay was immunoSEQ multiplex PCR, and TCRdb's table has in-frame clones only and misses some. This repertoire includes 7,500 to 9,500 clones. Sequenced material: blood buffy coat. Source of these receptors: a woman aged 18-70 years with a cervical HPV16 infection that either progressed to CIN3+ or cleared (not recorded which).

Judged by frequency, this clone is medium-sized. With the read ending 3 residues before the CDR3 end, the germline J gene is used to fill in that end. The chain uses TRBV2 and TRBJ2-2; D is possibly TRBD2 (7 bases). Trimming left V 5 bases short and J 3 bases short, with 13 bases between. The CDR3 is 15 residues long. The germline gives CDR1 SNHLY, CDR2 FYNNEI. The part of the CDR3 DNA that was read is TGTGCCAGCAGTTTAGGGGGGGGCGACACCGGGGAG. It specifies CASSLGGGDTGE. Given in full, the CDR3 is CASSLGGGDTGELFF.

In the case of this clone: The read ends 3 residues shy of where the CDR3 ends; the end is completed using the germline J gene. This chain connects TRBV19 to TRBJ2-3; D perhaps matches TRBD2 (6 bases). The CDR3 is made up of 15 amino acids. From germline, CDR1 is LNHDA and CDR2 SQIVND (reference sequence). V shed 5 bases and J shed 1 base, with 13 bases lying between them. The CDR3: CASSPRGGGTDTQYF. Partial CDR3 DNA: TGTGCCAGTAGTCCCCGGGGCGGGGGCACAGATACG.

This clone counts as medium-sized (0.01 to 0.1%) by frequency. Sequencing ends 3 residues short of the CDR3 end; the germline J gene provides the rest. The chain has TRBV27 and TRBJ2-1; no reliable D call. V was shortened by 3 bases and J by 4 bases, with 10 bases between the two germline ends. CDR3 size: 14 residues. CDR1 and CDR2 (germline): MNHEY, SMNVEV (reference sequence). The covered CDR3 bases are TGTGCCAGCAGTTTGGGCGCCGGTTACAATGAG. It yields the protein CASSLGAGYNE. The entire CDR3 protein is CASSLGAGYNEQFF.